The text below deals with one TCR beta chain. This entry comes from a study of T cell changes during pregnancy in multiple sclerosis. Germline V gene sequence: CDR1 SGHTA, CDR2 FQGNSA. Trimming cost V 1 base and J 4 bases, with 16 bases left between them. This CDR3 is built from 16 residues. Method: immunoSEQ multiplex PCR; TCRdb's copy keeps in-frame clones and lacks some. The sample includes over 55,000 clones, roughly 94% seen only once; the top ten take around 3.2%. This specimen consisted of CD8+ T cells from peripheral blood mononuclear cells, obtained in the third trimester of pregnancy. This chain joins TRBV7-2 and TRBJ1-2, with unresolved D. The receptor's source is a female donor with multiple sclerosis, enrolled in a pregnancy study. The CDR3 reads CASSLEAGGEGYGYTF. The CDR3 region has the DNA TGTGCCAGCAGCTTAGAGGCGGGTGGGGAGGGCTATGGCTACACCTTC.